The sequence of this T cell receptor beta chain was determined in a study of OX40 agonist ivuxolimab in advanced cancers. Study at large: Each dose-escalation patient presented with hepatocellular carcinoma, melanoma, renal cell or head and neck cancer.

Generated by immunoSEQ multiplex PCR, the TCRdb table keeps only in-frame clones and is missing some. Among about 64,000 clones, roughly 86% were seen once, and the ten largest hold roughly 9.8%. The length of the CDR3 is 14 residues. Germline CDR1 reads SGHDT; CDR2 reads YYEEEE. V was trimmed by 0 bases and J by 0 bases, leaving 7 bases between them. This clone was detected only once. Its target is not known. The study's findings and limits: The expanded peripheral T cells' antigen specificity was not determined.

The material sequenced was CD4+ or CD8+ T cells sorted from blood, taken in a trial of the OX40 agonist ivuxolimab. The J gene is TRBJ2-7, the V gene TRBV5-6; no clear D gene. The sequence was obtained from an adult with an advanced solid tumor such as melanoma, head and neck, liver or kidney cancer. The CDR3 DNA follows: TGTGCCAGCAGCTTGGATGGCATCTCCTACGAGCAGTACTTC. This gives the protein CASSLDGISYEQYF.